These 3 T cell receptor beta chains were all obtained from the same sample, sequenced in a study of CD8+ T cells in alopecia areata. Once RNA had been extracted, it was reverse transcribed into cDNA to act as the sequencing template. Sequenced by immunoSEQ multiplex PCR; TCRdb stores in-frame clones only, minus some. The table includes approximately 190,000 clones, 58% detected once. Treatment specified: oral pan-JAK inhibitor, 5-10 mg twice daily. The sequencing here drew on CD4+ T cells sorted from blood, taken at week 24, from a patient treated with tofacitinib. These receptors were collected from a human donor with alopecia areata.

This clone was seen only a few times. The J gene is TRBJ2-5, the V gene TRBV5-1; no definite D call. Looked up from germline, CDR1 is SGHRS and CDR2 is YFSETQ. This CDR3 is built from 13 residues. V shed 0 bases and J shed 0 bases, with 3 bases lying between them. DNA of the CDR3: TGCGCCAGCAGCTTGGGAGACCAAGAGACCCAGTACTTC. Its translation is CASSLGDQETQYF.

In the case of this clone: Other DNA variants within this sample encode the same CDR3. The chain recombines TRBV2 with TRBJ2-5; 11 bases match TRBD1. Germline CDR1 and CDR2: SNHLY and FYNNEI. With 9 bases clipped from V and 6 bases from J, the junction kept 3 bases outside the gene matches. The CDR3 is 12 residues long. The CDR3 nucleotides are TGTGCCAGTGGGACAGGGGGAAAGACCCAGTACTTC. It yields the protein CASGTGGKTQYF.

The chain has TRBV7-8 and TRBJ2-3; D gene uncertain. CDR1 is SGHVS and CDR2 is FQNEAQ in the germline V gene. The V end lost 4 bases, the J end lost 6 bases, and 14 bases lay between the germline ends. The CDR3 has 14 residues. The DNA for the CDR3 is TGTGCCAGCAGCTGGCCTGGACGTTGGGATACGCAGTATTTT. Its protein product is CASSWPGRWDTQYF.